Following are 17 T cell receptor beta chains from one sample sequenced in a study of T cells in Graves' hyperthyroidism and ophthalmopathy. The TCR beta CDR3 regions underwent amplification using RNA transcripts as the source. The TCR CDR3 was amplified in a first-round RT-PCR using the HTBI primer set. TCRdb ran MiXCR on the multiplex PCR reads and lists one entry per CDR3 protein. This repertoire shows 690,000 or so distinct CDR3 sequences, around a sixth found once; its top ten account for over 15%. The sequenced material came from blood. All receptors derive from a woman aged 50 to 60 with Graves' hyperthyroidism that later progressed to Graves' ophthalmopathy.

The table lists this clonotype with many counts. V gene TRBV30 combines with J gene TRBJ1-4; D is uncertain. The CDR3 is 13 amino acids. Germline loops: CDR1 GTSNPN, CDR2 SVGIG (reference sequence). The ends were cut back, 5 bases at V and 5 bases at J, with 12 bases in the middle. CDR3 bases: TGTGCCTGGCGCGGCAGGCTGAATGAAAAACTGTTTTTT. Residues: CAWRGRLNEKLFF.

The chain combines TRBV6-1 with TRBJ2-1, with TRBD2 identical over 14 bases. CDR3 size: 16 residues. V shed 5 bases, J shed 7 bases, and the junction held 7 bases outside the gene matches. Per the germline V gene, CDR1 is MNHNS and CDR2 is SASEGT. CDR3 protein: CASSQPRLAGGNEQFF. CDR3 DNA: TGTGCCAGCAGTCAACCCAGACTAGCGGGGGGGAATGAGCAGTTCTTC.

This clonotype has ten or more counts. The junction does not match germline at one end; this may be a read error. V and J are TRBV5-1 and TRBJ1-1, with TRBD1 as a possible D gene (5 bases). The CDR3 is 15 residues long. Germline values: CDR1 SGHRS, CDR2 YFSETQ. The CDR3: CASSLVPGTNTEAFF. The CDR3 region has the DNA TGTGCCAGCAGCTTGGTTCCGGGGACGAACACTGAAGCTTTCTTT.

This clonotype was recorded a few times. The rearrangement uses TRBV10-1 and TRBJ2-3; D unresolved. The CDR3 is 12 amino acids. CDR1 and CDR2 (germline): WNHNN, SYGVQD (reference sequence). V lost 3 bases and J 6 bases, leaving 7 bases between the germline ends. DNA for the CDR3: TGCGCCAGCAGTGATAGGGTGGATACGCAGTATTTT. Translating gives CASSDRVDTQYF.

This chain links TRBV5-1 with TRBJ1-1; D unresolved. The germline V gene encodes CDR1 SGHRS and CDR2 YFSETQ. CDR3 size: 15 residues. V gave up 4 bases and J gave up 0 bases, with 13 bases separating them. CDR3 amino acids: CASSRLGRVNTEAFF. CDR3 nucleotides: TGCGCCAGCAGCCGACTGGGGAGAGTGAACACTGAAGCTTTCTTT.

This chain joins TRBV12-3 or TRBV12-4 and TRBJ2-3; D may be TRBD2 (7 bases). The CDR3 consists of 18 residues. Trimming stripped 5 bases from V and 2 bases from J, with 23 bases between. CDR3 coding DNA: TGTGCCAGCAGTCCCCCTCTCATTACGGGGGGCTTCACAGATACGCAGTATTTT. Its protein is CASSPPLITGGFTDTQYF.

This clonotype was observed at least ten times. V usage is TRBV12-3 or TRBV12-4 and J usage is TRBJ2-1; a weak D match, TRBD1 (7 bases). The V end lost 4 bases, the J end lost 0 bases, and 19 bases lay between the germline ends. The CDR3 covers 18 residues. The chain's CDR3 is CASSWLGGGLSSYNEQFF. DNA for the CDR3: TGTGCCAGCAGTTGGTTAGGAGGGGGCTTGAGCTCCTACAATGAGCAGTTCTTC.

In its sample, this clonotype was seen once. This chain joins TRBV7-8 and TRBJ2-1, with D perhaps assigned TRBD1 or TRBD2 (7 bases each). V lost 4 bases and J 5 bases, leaving 18 bases between the germline ends. CDR3 length equals 16 residues. Germline CDR1 reads SGHVS; CDR2 reads FQNEAQ. CDR3 region: CASSSPGGGRNNEQFF. The CDR3 DNA follows: TGTGCCAGCAGCTCCCCAGGGGGGGGGCGCAACAATGAGCAGTTCTTC.

The rearrangement uses TRBV7-2 and TRBJ1-4; D is uncertain. The CDR3 runs to 14 residues. Trimming took off 5 bases at V and 7 bases at J, with 14 bases between the two ends. Germline CDR1 reads SGHTA; CDR2 reads FQGNSA. The CDR3 DNA sequence: TGTGCCAGCAGCACCCAGAGACTGGGTGAAAAACTGTTTTTT. Its translation: CASSTQRLGEKLFF.

Many counts were recorded for this clonotype. This chain connects TRBV11-2 to TRBJ2-1; D gene unclear. The length of the CDR3 is 15 residues. V lost 3 bases and J 6 bases, leaving 15 bases between the germline ends. Germline lookup yields CDR1 SGHAT and CDR2 FQNNGV. The CDR3 spells CASSFRTSRINEQFF. As DNA, the CDR3 is TGTGCCAGCAGCTTCCGGACGAGCAGAATCAATGAGCAGTTCTTC.

The rearrangement links TRBV7-6 to TRBJ1-5; D call uncertain. CDR3 length equals 14 residues. Trimming stripped 0 bases from V and 6 bases from J, with 9 bases between. Germline-derived CDR1 and CDR2 are SGHVS and FNYEAQ. CDR3 loop: CASSLAVAGQPQHF. CDR3 coding DNA: TGTGCCAGCAGCTTAGCGGTTGCGGGTCAGCCCCAGCATTTT.

This clonotype was seen at least ten times. The chain carries TRBV11-2 and TRBJ2-7, with a tentative D call TRBD2 (6 bases). V was cut by 4 bases and J by 0 bases, with 10 bases left in between. Germline values: CDR1 SGHAT, CDR2 FQNNGV. There are 14 residues in the CDR3. The CDR3 protein is CASSYGGASYEQYF. The CDR3 nucleotides are TGTGCCAGCAGCTACGGGGGTGCCTCCTACGAGCAGTACTTC.

The chain links TRBV2 to TRBJ2-5; the match to TRBD2 covers 9 bases. This CDR3 has 14 residues. Per germline, CDR1 SNHLY and CDR2 FYNNEI. V lost 6 bases to trimming and J lost 7 bases; unmatched junction nucleotides: 9. For the CDR3, the DNA is TGTGCCAGCAGCGGTAGCGGGAGTTACGGGACCCAGTACTTC. This gives the protein CASSGSGSYGTQYF.

This clonotype was found many times. This chain connects TRBV12-3 or TRBV12-4 to TRBJ2-3; D gene unclear. Trimming stripped 1 base from V and 2 bases from J, with 7 bases between. The CDR3 contains 14 residues. CDR3 sequence: CASSLGWDTDTQYF. The DNA for the CDR3 is TGTGCCAGCAGTTTAGGGTGGGACACAGATACGCAGTATTTT.

This clonotype has a count of ten or more. The CDR3 region has the DNA TGCAGTGCTGAGGACAGGGGGCGTAATTCACCCCTCCACTTT. Translating it yields CSAEDRGRNSPLHF. The chain has TRBV20-1 and TRBJ1-6; TRBD1 matches 11 bases. CDR1 and CDR2 from the germline V gene are DFQATT and SNEGSKA (reference sequence). Trimming removed 5 bases from V and 6 bases from J; junction bases left unmatched: 3. CDR3 size: 14 residues.

This chain joins TRBV5-1 and TRBJ2-2; D remains unclear. The CDR3 totals 12 residues. Germline CDR1 is SGHRS and CDR2 is YFSETQ. Trimming removed 4 bases from V and 6 bases from J, with 7 bases in between. CDR3 region: CASSPESGELFF. The CDR3 DNA follows: TGCGCCAGCAGCCCCGAGTCCGGGGAGCTGTTTTTT.

This clonotype was counted a few times. The chain joins TRBV18 to TRBJ1-5; D might be TRBD1 (6 bases). Per the germline V gene, CDR1 is KGHSH and CDR2 is LQKENI. CDR3 size: 17 residues. Trimming shortened V by 4 bases and J by 6 bases, and 22 bases separated the two germline ends. This CDR3 is CASSRQTASGVGQPQHF. The CDR3 DNA reads TGTGCCAGCTCACGCCAAACCGCCTCAGGGGTGGGTCAGCCCCAGCATTTT.